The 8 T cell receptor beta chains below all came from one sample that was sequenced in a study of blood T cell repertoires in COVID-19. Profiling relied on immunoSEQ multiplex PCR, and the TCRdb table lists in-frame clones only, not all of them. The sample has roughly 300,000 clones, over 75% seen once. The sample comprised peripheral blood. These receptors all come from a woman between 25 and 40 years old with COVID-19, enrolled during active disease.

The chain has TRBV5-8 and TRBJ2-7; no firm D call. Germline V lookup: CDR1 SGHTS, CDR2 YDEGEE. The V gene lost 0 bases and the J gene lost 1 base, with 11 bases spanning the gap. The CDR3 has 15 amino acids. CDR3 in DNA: TGTGCCAGCAGCTTGGCCTGGCAGGATTCCTACGAGCAGTACTTC. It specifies CASSLAWQDSYEQYF.

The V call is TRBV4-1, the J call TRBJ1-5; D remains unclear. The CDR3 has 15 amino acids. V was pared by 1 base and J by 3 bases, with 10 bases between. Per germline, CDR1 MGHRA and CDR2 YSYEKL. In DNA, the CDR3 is TGCGCCAGCAGCCAAGCCAGAGGGAACAATCAGCCCCAGCATTTT. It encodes CASSQARGNNQPQHF.

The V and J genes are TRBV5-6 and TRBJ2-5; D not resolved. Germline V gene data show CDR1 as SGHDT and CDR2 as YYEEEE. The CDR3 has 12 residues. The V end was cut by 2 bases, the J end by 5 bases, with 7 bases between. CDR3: CASSFSVETQYF. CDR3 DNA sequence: TGTGCCAGCAGCTTTTCGGTGGAGACCCAGTACTTC.

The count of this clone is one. CDR3 in DNA: TGTGCCACCTCGTCGGGGGGCAATCAGCCCCAGCATTTT. Translation gives CATSSGGNQPQHF. The V and J genes are TRBV6-5 and TRBJ1-5; D is perhaps TRBD1 (5 bases). The germline V gene has CDR1 MNHEY and CDR2 SVGAGI. Trimming pared 10 bases from V and 2 bases from J, leaving 12 bases between. This CDR3 is built from 13 residues.

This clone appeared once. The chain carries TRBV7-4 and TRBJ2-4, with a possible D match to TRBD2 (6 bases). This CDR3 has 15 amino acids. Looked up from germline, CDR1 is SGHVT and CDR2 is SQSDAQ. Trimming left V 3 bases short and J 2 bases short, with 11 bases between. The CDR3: CASSFFRTTKNIQYF. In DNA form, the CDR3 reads TGTGCCAGCAGCTTTTTTAGGACTACCAAAAACATTCAGTACTTC.

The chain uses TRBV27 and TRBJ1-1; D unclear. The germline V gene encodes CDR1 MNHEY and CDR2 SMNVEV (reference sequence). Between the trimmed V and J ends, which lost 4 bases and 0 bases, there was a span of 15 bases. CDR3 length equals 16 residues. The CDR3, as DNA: TGTGCCAGCAGTTCCCCGACCGGGTCCCTGAACACTGAAGCTTTCTTT. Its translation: CASSSPTGSLNTEAFF.

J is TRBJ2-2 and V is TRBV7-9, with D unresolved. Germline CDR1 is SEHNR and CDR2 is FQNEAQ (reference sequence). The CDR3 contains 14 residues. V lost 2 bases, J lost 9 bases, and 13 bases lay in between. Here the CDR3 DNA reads TGTGCCAGCAGCTTACAGTCCCGTGCCAGGGAGCTGTTTTTT. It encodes CASSLQSRARELFF. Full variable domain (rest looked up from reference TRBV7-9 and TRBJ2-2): DTGVSQNPRHKITKRGQNVTFRCDPISEHNRLYWYRQTLGQGPEFLTYFQNEAQLEKSRLLSDRFSAERPKGSFSTLEIQRTEQGDSAMYLCASSLQSRARELFFGEGSRLTVL.

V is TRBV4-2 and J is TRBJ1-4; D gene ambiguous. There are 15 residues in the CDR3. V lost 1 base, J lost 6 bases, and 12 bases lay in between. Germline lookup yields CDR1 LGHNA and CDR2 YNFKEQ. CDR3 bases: TGTGCCAGCAGCCAAGCTCTCTCTAAGTATGAAAAACTGTTTTTT. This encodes CASSQALSKYEKLFF.